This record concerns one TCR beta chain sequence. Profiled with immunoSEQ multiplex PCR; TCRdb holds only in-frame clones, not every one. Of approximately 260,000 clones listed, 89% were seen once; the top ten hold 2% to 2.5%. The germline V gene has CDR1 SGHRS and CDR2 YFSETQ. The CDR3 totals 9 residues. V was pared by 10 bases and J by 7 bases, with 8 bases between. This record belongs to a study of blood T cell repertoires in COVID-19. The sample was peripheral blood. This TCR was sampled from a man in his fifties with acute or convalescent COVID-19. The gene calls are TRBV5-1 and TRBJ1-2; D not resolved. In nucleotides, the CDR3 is TGCGCCGGTGGTAGTGGCTACACCTTC. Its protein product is CAGGSGYTF.